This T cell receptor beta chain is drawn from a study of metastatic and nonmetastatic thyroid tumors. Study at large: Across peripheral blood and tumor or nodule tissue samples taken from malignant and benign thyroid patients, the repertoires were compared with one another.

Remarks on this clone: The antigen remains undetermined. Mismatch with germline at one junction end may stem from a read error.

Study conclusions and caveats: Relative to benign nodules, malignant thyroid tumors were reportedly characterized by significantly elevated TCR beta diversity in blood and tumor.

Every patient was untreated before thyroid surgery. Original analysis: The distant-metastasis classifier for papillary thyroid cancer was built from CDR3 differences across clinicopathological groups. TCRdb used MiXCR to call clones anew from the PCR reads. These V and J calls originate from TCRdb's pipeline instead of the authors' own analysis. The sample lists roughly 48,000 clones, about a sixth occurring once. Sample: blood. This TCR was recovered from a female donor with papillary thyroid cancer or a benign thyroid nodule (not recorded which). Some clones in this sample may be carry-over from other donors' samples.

Here the CDR3 DNA reads TGTGCCAGCAGTGACTCCGGGACAGGTGGACGGCAGCCCCACCATTTT. Its translation: CASSDSGTGGRQPHHF. The V gene is TRBV6-1, the J gene TRBJ1-5, with 8 bases aligning to TRBD1. Germline CDR1 is MNHNS and CDR2 is SASEGT. This CDR3 region has 16 residues.